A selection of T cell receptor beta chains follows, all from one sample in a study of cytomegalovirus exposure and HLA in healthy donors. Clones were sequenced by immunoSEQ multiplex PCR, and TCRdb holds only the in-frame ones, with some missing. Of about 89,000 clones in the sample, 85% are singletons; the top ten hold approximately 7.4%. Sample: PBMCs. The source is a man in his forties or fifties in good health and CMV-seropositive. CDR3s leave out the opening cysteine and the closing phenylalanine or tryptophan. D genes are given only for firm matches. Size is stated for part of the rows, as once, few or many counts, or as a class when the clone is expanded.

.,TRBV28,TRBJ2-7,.,ASSPLKWGGREQY
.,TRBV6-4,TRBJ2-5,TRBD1,ATTGTGEETQY
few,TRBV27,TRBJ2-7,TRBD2,ASSSLAGGTYEQY
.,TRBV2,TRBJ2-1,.,ASSEARGNNEQF
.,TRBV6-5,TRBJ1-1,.,ASSYSNRLTEAF
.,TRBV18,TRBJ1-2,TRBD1,ASSLRQGVNYGYT
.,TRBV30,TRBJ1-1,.,ACQVGGYTEAF
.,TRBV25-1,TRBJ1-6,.,ASKHGASYSPLH
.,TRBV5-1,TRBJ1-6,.,ASSLRTANSPLH
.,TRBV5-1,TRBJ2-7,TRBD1,ASSLRDRGYEQY
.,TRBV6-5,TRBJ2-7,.,ASSKPGLPSEQY
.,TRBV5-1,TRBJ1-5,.,ASREGLSNQPQH
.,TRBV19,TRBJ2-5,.,ASSIYREETQY
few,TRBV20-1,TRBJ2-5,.,SARSLETQY
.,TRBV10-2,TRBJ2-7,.,ASQDPNVYEQY
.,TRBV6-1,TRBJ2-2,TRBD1,ASSEASGTGVGTGELF
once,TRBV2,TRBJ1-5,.,ASSLRFDQPQH
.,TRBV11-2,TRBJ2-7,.,ASSLDVGVYEQY
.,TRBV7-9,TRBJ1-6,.,ASSAGAYNSPLH
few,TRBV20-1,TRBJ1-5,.,SASTGEPQH
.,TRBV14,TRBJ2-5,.,ASSQGDRRQETQY
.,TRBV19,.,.,ASSIDWKDEQY
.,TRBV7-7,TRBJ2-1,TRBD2,ASSLVAGPYNEQF
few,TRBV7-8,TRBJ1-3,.,ASSRTASGNTIY
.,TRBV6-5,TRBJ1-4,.,ASSYVGRSTNEKLF
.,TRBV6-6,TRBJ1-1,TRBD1,ASSSASGQGASEAF
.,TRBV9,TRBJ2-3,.,ASSVGGASGGDTQY
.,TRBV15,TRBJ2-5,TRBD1,ATSRAGTGETQY
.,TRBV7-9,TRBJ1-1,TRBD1,ASSPRDRELEGTEAF
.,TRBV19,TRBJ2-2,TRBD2,ASAGTSGSNTGELF
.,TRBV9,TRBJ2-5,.,ASSVVGAPAETQY
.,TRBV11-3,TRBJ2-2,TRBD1,ASTPGQGNTGELF
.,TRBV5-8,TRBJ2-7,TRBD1,ASSSGYRGSYEQY
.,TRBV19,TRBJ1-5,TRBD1,ASSMVSDRDSQPQH
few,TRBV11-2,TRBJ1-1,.,ASSLSGREGTF
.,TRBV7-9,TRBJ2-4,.,ASVKEGANIQY
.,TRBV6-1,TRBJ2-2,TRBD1,ASSGKSGTGVKSLTGELF